This T cell receptor beta chain was recorded in a study of memory CD4+ T cells and cytomegalovirus serostatus. On the study more broadly: Donors were healthy Belgian adults, several CMV seropositive and fewer than 30 seronegative. Study-level findings and limits: The CMV-associated TCR signature appears largely within the CD4+ memory repertoire. About two fifths of the roughly 160 known CMV-associated TCRbeta sequences appeared in CD4+ memory.

Some clones are missing from TCRdb's copy, which holds only in-frame ones; the method was immunoSEQ multiplex PCR. The sample comprises 55,000 to 75,000 clones, roughly 80% of which are singletons, and nearly 0.9% rests with the top ten. Worth noting for this clone: The antigen is not known.

The sort gate was single viable CD3+CD4+CD8-CD45RO+ cells for memory CD4+ T cells. Positive selection with CD4 microbeads enriched total CD4+ T cells. Trimming took 2 bases from V and 2 from J, leaving 25 bases between them. This CDR3 has 19 residues. The germline CDR1 and CDR2 sequences are SGHTS and YDEGEE. The receptor comes from an adult in good health and CMV-seronegative. The sequenced sample consisted of memory CD4+ T cells from blood. V is TRBV5-8 and J is TRBJ1-1; no reliable D call. CDR3 coding DNA: TGTGCCAGCAGCTTTATAGTTTTGTATTCTGGCAGTACAAACACTGAAGCTTTCTTT. Protein product: CASSFIVLYSGSTNTEAFF.